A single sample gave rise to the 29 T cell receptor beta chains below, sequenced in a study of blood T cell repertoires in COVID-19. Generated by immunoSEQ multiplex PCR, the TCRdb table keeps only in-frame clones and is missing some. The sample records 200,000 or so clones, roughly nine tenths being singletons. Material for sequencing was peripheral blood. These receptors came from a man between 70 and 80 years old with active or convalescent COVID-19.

The CDR3 loop is CAISLQGNEQFF. In DNA, the CDR3 is TGTGCCATCAGCTTACAGGGCAATGAGCAGTTCTTC. V gene TRBV10-3 combines with J gene TRBJ2-1; TRBD1 might be the D (6 bases). Germline CDR1 reads ENHRY; CDR2 reads SYGVKD. Deletions cut 6 bases from V and 6 bases from J, with 9 bases between. This CDR3 region has 12 residues.

CDR3 amino acids: CASSSGRGTNEKLFF. The CDR3, as DNA: TGTGCCAGCAGCTCCGGCAGGGGGACTAATGAAAAACTGTTTTTT. The chain joins TRBV7-7 to TRBJ1-4, with 7 bases aligning to TRBD1. CDR3 length equals 15 residues. Germline CDR1 is SSHAT and CDR2 is FNYEAQ (reference sequence). V lost 4 bases, J lost 2 bases, and 4 bases stayed unmatched.

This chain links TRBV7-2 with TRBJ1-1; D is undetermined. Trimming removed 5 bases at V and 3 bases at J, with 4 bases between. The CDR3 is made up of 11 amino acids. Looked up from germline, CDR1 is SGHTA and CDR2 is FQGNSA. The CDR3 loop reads CASSQYTEAFF. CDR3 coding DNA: TGTGCCAGCAGCCAATACACTGAAGCTTTCTTT.

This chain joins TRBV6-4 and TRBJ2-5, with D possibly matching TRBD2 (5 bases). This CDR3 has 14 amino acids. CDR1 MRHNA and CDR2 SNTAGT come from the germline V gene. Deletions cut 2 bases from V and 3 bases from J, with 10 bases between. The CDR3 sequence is CASSDGGGEETQYF. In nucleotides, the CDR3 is TGTGCCAGCAGTGACGGAGGCGGTGAAGAGACCCAGTACTTC.

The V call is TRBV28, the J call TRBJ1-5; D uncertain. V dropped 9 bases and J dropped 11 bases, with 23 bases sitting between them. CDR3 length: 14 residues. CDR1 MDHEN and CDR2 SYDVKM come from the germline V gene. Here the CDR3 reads CASESTRLEGAQHF. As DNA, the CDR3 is TGTGCCAGTGAATCCACCCGACTCGAAGGAGCCCAGCATTTT.

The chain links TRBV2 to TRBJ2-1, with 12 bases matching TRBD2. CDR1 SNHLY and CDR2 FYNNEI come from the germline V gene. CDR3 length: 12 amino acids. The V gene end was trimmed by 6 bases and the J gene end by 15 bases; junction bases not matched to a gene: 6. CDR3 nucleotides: TGTGCCAGCAGGACGACTAGCGGGGGCCTGTTCTTC. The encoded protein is CASRTTSGGLFF.

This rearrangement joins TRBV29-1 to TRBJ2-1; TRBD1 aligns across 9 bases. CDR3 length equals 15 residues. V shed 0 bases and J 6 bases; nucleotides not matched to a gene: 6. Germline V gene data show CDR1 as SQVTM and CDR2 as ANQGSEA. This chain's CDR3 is CSVEERTGAPNEQFF. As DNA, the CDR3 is TGCAGCGTTGAAGAAAGGACAGGGGCCCCCAATGAGCAGTTCTTC.

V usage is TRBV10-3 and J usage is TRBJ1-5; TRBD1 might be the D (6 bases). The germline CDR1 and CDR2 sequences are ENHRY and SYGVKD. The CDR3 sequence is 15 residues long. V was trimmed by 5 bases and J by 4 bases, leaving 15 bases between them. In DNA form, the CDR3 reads TGTGCCATCAGTACTAACAGGGAGGGGAATCAGCCCCAGCATTTT. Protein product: CAISTNREGNQPQHF.

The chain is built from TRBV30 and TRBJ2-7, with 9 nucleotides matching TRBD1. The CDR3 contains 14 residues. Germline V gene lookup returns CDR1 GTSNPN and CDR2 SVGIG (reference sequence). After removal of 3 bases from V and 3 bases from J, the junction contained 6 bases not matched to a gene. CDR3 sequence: CAWREPGQGYEQYF. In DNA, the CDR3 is TGTGCCTGGAGGGAACCGGGACAGGGCTACGAGCAGTACTTC.

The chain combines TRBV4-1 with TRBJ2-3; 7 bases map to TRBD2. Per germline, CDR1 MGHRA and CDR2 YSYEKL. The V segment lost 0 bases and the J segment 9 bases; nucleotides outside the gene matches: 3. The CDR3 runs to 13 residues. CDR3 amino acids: CASSQEGRGTQYF. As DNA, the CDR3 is TGCGCCAGCAGCCAAGAAGGGAGGGGCACGCAGTATTTT.

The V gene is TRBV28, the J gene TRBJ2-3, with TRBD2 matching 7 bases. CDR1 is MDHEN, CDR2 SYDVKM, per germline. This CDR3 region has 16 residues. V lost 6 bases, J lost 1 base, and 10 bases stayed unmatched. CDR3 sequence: CASSDPGGSGTDTQYF. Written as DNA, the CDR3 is TGTGCCAGCAGCGACCCGGGAGGAAGTGGCACAGATACGCAGTATTTT.

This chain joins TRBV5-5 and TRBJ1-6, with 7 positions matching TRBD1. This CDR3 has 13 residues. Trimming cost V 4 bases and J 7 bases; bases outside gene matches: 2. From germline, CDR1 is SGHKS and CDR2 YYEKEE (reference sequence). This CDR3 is CASSDRVNSPLHF. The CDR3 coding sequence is TGTGCCAGCAGCGACAGGGTGAATTCACCCCTCCACTTT.

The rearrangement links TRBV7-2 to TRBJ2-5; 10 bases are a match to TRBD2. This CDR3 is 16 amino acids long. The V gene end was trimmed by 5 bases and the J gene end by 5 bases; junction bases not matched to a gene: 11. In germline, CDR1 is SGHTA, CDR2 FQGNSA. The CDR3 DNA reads TGTGCCAGCAGCGCCGCCTCAGCGGGAGGGTGGGAGACCCAGTACTTC. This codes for CASSAASAGGWETQYF.

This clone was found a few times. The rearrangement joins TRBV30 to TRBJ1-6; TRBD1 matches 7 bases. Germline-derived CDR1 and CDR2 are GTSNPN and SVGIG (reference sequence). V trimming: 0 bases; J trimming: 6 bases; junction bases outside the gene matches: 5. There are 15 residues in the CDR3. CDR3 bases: TGTGCCTGGAGTGTAGGTCCAGGGGGTAATTCACCCCTCCACTTT. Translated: CAWSVGPGGNSPLHF.

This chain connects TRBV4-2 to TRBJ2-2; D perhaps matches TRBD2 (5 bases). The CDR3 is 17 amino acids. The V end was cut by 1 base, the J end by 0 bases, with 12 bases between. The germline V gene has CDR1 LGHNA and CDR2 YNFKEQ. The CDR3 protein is CASSQGVGSTNTGELFF. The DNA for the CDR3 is TGTGCCAGCAGCCAAGGAGTGGGGAGCACGAACACCGGGGAGCTGTTTTTT.

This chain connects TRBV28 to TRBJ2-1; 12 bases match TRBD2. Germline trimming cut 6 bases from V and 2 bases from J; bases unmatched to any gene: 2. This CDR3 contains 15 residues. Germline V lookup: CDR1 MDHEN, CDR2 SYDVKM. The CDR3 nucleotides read TGTGCCAGCAGCACTAGCGGGGGGCCCTACAATGAGCAGTTCTTC. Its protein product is CASSTSGGPYNEQFF.

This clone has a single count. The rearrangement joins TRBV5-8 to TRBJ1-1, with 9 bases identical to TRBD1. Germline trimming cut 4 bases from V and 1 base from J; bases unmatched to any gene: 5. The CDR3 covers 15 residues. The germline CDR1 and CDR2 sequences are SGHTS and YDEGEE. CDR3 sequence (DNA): TGTGCCAGCAGCCTACAGGGGGCTGGGAACACTGAAGCTTTCTTT. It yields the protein CASSLQGAGNTEAFF.

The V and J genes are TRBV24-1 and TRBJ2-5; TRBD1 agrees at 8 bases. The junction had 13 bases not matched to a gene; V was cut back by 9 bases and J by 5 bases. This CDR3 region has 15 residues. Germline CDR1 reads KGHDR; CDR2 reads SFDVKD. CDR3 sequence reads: CATQHRQGLMETQYF. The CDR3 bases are TGTGCCACCCAACATCGACAGGGGTTGATGGAGACCCAGTACTTC.

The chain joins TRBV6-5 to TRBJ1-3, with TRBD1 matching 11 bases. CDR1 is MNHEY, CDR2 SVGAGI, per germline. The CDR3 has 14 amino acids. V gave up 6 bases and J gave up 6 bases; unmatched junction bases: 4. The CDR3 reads CASRAGQGANTIYF. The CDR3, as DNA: TGTGCCAGCAGGGCAGGACAGGGGGCAAACACCATATATTTT.

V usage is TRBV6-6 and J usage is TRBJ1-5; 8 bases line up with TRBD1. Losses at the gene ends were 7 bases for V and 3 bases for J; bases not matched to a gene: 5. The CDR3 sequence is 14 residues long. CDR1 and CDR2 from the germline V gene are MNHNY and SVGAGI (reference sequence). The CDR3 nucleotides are TGTGCCAGCAACGGACAGGGTCCCAATCAGCCCCAGCATTTT. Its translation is CASNGQGPNQPQHF.

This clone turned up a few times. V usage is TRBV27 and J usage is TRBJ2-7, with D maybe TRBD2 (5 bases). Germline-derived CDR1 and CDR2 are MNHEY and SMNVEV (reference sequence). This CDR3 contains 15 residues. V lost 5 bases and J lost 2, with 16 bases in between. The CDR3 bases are TGTGCCAGCAGTCCCTTCGGACTGAAAACCTACGAGCAGTACTTC. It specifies CASSPFGLKTYEQYF.

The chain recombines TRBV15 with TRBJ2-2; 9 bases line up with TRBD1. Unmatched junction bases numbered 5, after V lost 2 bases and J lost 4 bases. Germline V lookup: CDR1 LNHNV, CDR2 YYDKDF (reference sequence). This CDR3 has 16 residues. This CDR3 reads CATSRPRQGVTGELFF. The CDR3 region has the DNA TGTGCCACCAGCAGACCTCGACAGGGGGTCACCGGGGAGCTGTTTTTT.

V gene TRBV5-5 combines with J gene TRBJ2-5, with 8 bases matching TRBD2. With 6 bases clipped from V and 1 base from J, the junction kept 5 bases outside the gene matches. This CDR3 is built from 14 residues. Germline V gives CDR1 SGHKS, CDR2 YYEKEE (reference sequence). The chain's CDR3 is CASNRGGTQETQYF. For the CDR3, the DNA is TGTGCCAGCAACCGGGGGGGGACCCAAGAGACCCAGTACTTC.

The DNA of the CDR3 is TGCGCCAGCAGCGGAGAGTACAATTCACCCCTCCACTTT. It codes for CASSGEYNSPLHF. The chain recombines TRBV5-1 with TRBJ1-6; D gene ambiguous. CDR1 is SGHRS, CDR2 YFSETQ, per germline. V lost 4 bases and J lost 7, with 9 bases in between. This CDR3 has 13 residues.

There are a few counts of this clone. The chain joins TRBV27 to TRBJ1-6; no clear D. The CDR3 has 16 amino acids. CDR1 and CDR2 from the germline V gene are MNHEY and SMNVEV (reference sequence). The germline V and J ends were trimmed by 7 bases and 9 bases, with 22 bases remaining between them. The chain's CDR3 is CASMARLSPFFSPLHF. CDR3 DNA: TGTGCCAGCATGGCCAGGTTATCACCCTTTTTTTCACCCCTCCACTTT.

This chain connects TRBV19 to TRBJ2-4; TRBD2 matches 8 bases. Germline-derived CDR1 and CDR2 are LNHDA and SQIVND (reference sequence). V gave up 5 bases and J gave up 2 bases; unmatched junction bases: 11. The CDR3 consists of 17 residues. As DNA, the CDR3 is TGTGCCAGTAGTGCCGGACGAGGCGGGGGGTCCAAAAACATTCAGTACTTC. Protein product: CASSAGRGGGSKNIQYF.

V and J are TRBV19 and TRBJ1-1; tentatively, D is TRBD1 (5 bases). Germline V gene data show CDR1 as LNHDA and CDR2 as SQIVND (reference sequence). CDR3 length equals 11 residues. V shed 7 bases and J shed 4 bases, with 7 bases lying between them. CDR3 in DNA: TGTGCCAGTACAGGGTTCACTGAAGCTTTCTTT. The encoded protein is CASTGFTEAFF.

CDR3 coding DNA: TGCGCCAGCAGCCTGGAGGGATGGGGGCGCACTGAAGCTTTCTTT. The encoded protein is CASSLEGWGRTEAFF. The gene calls are TRBV5-1 and TRBJ1-1; a weak D match, TRBD1 (6 bases). Trimming shortened V by 4 bases and J by 4 bases, and 17 bases separated the two germline ends. The V gene's germline CDR1 is SGHRS and CDR2 YFSETQ. This CDR3 has 15 residues.

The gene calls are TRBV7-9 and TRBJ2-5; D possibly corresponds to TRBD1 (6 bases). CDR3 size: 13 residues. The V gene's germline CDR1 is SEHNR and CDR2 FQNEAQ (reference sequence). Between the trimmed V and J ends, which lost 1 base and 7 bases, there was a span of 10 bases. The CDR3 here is CASSLDPGVTQYF. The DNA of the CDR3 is TGTGCCAGCAGCTTAGACCCAGGGGTGACCCAGTACTTC.